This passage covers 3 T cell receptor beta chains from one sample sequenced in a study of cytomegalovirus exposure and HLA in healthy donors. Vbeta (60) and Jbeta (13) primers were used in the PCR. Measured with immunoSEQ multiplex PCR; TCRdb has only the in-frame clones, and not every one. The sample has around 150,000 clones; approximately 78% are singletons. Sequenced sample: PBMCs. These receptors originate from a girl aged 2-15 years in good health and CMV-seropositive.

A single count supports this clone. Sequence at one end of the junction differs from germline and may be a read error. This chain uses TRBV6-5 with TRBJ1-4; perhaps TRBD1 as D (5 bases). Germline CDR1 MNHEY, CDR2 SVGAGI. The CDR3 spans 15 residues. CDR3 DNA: TGTGCCAGCAGTAACTCTGGGCAGGGTCGGGAAAAACTGTTTTTT. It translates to CASSNSGQGREKLFF.

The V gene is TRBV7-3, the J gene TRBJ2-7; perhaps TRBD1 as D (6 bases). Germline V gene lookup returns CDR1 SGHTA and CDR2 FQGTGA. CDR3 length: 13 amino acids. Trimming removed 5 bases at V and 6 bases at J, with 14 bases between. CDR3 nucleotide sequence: TGTGCCAGCAGCGGGAGCCGGGACACCGAGCAGTACTTC. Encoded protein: CASSGSRDTEQYF.

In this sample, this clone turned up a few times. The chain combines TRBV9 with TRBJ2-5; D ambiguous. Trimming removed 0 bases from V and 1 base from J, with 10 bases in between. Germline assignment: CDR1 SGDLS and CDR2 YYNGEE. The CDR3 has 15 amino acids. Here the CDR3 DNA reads TGTGCCAGCAGCGTAGGAGTAGAGCTCCAAGAGACCCAGTACTTC. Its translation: CASSVGVELQETQYF.